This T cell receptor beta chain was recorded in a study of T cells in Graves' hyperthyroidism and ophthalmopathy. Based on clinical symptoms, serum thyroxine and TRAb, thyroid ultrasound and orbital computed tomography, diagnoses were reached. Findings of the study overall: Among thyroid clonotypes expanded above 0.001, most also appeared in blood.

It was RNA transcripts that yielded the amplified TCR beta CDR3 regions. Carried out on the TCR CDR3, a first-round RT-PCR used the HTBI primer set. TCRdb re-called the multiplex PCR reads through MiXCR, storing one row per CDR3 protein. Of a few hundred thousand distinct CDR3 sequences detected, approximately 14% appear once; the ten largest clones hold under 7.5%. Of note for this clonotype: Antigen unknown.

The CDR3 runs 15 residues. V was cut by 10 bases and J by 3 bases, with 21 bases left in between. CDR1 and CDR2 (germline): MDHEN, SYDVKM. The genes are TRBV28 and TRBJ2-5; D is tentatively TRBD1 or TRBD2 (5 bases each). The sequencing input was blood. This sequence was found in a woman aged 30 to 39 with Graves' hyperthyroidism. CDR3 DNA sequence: TGTGCCACCCGCCTAGGGGAGAGGGCAAAAGAGACCCAGTACTTC. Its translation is CATRLGERAKETQYF.